The entry that follows covers one T cell receptor (beta chain) sequence. Its antigen target is currently unknown. No much larger clone is present one base from it, and per-base qualities are unavailable. This entry is derived from a study of OX40 agonist ivuxolimab in advanced cancers. About the full investigation: Ivuxolimab, which targeted the costimulatory receptor OX40 (CD134), was an agonistic, fully human IgG2 monoclonal antibody. Intravenous ivuxolimab was administered to patients every 2 weeks at six dose levels: 0.01, 0.1, 0.3, 1.5, 3 and 10 mg/kg. Of the 50 or so patients in dose escalation, about 20 had hepatocellular carcinoma, some 15 had melanoma, 9 had renal cell carcinoma and 9 had head and neck cancer. In the dose-escalation cohort, roughly 80% of patients were male, and the mean age was around 60 years, with a range of roughly 23 to 85. Patients were allowed to have had prior anti-PD-1, anti-PD-L1 or anti-CTLA-4 therapy, and approximately 40% of the dose-escalation patients had previously received checkpoint inhibitors. Partial responses occurred in three dose-escalation patients, of whom one had hepatocellular carcinoma and two had cutaneous melanoma. The point of sequencing TCRbeta in the periphery was to test whether ivuxolimab changed TCR sequence diversity and drove clonal T-cell expansion. The paper reports the monotherapy dose-escalation portion (N of about 50 patients) of the phase I ivuxolimab trial. General findings and caveats noted by the study authors: Low levels of normalized T-cell clonal expansion were also seen in some nonresponding patients. At doses of 0.1 to 3.0 mg/kg, clonal expansion of both CD4+ and CD8+ T cells in blood was seen between baseline and week 6. After ivuxolimab, CD8+ T cells had more expanded clones than CD4+ T cells on average. Which antigens the clonally expanded peripheral T cells were specific for was not determined. Partial responders in the 0.1-3.0 mg/kg groups had among the lowest normalized peripheral clonal expansion, especially among CD8+ T cells.

To sequence the TCRbeta CDR3 region, genomic DNA was isolated from the sorted cells. The immunoSEQ Assay was used for sequencing of TCRbeta CDR3 regions. TCRdb stores this immuneACCESS table with in-frame sequences only. Part of the clones is absent; in the studies checked, under half of the shortfall reflects unresolved V genes, and no reason is known for the rest. Recorded for this sample are more than 55,000 clones; about 84% of them occurred a single time. Jointly, the top ten make up around 5% of the sample. Patients with autoimmune disease history or receiving systemic immunosuppression were excluded from the trial. Peripheral blood for TCR sequencing was collected from all dose cohorts at baseline, on cycle 4 day 1, and on cycle 7 day 1. The samples were drawn from a first-in-human, open-label, multicenter phase I dose-escalation trial of ivuxolimab. Adults with locally advanced or metastatic melanoma, renal cell carcinoma, hepatocellular carcinoma or head and neck squamous cell carcinoma were enrolled in the trial. Before TCR sequencing, CD4+ T cells and CD8+ T cells from peripheral blood were sorted into separate populations.

Specimen: CD4+ or CD8+ T cells sorted from blood, collected in a trial of the OX40 agonist ivuxolimab. The TCR originated in an adult with an advanced solid tumor such as melanoma, head and neck, liver or kidney cancer.

Here the CDR3 is given as CASSLEGQGAPGELFF. The DNA reads as follows: TGTGCCAGCAGCTTAGAAGGACAGGGGGCTCCCGGGGAGCTGTTTTTT. This chain joins TRBV7-2 to TRBJ2-2, with 11 middle bases fitting TRBD1. The CDR3 runs 16 residues from the cysteine to the phenylalanine. Only the CDR3 part of the read is kept: 48 bases, read in frame from the first base. Per the germline V gene, SGHTA is the CDR1 and FQGNSA is the CDR2. Germline trimming amounts to 1 base on V and 6 bases on J, with 4 as the count of junction bases outside the gene matches.